The 18 T cell receptor beta chains in this list originate from one sample, sequenced in a study of blood T cells in healthy people across ages. Together with a sample-barcoded 5' primer, a J-beta primer mix was included in a second PCR lasting roughly 6 to 12 cycles. TCRdb called the 5' RACE reads again in MiXCR, with one record for every CDR3 protein. The sample has about 680,000 distinct CDR3 sequences, approximately 50% seen once. The source material was blood. These receptors were collected from a woman aged 55-69 years in good health.

The J gene is TRBJ2-7, the V gene TRBV7-2; tentative D call: TRBD2 (6 bases). V dropped 5 bases and J dropped 4 bases, with 18 bases sitting between them. The CDR3 loop spans 15 amino acids. Germline V CDR1 and CDR2: SGHTA, FQGNSA. CDR3 nucleotides: TGTGCCAGCAGCGCTGGCGCCGGGACTTCTTACGAGCAGTACTTC. Translated: CASSAGAGTSYEQYF.

This clonotype has only one observation. Its ends do not fully match the called genes, so a read error is possible. The chain employs TRBV27 and TRBJ2-2; tentatively, D is TRBD1 (6 bases). CDR3 length equals 15 residues. Germline V gene sequence: CDR1 MNHEY, CDR2 SMNVEV (reference sequence). CDR3 loop: CASSLWGRDTGELFF. In DNA, the CDR3 is TGTGCCAGCAGTTTATGGGGGCGCGACACTGGGGAGCTGTTTTTT.

This clonotype was counted between two and nine times. V is TRBV7-9 and J is TRBJ2-5, with 9 bases matching TRBD1. The germline V gene encodes CDR1 SEHNR and CDR2 FQNEAQ (reference sequence). Unmatched junction bases numbered 7, after V lost 2 bases and J lost 3 bases. CDR3 size: 16 residues. The DNA of the CDR3 is TGTGCCAGCAGCTTACTAAACAGGGGGCGCGAAGAGACCCAGTACTTC. Residues: CASSLLNRGREETQYF.

V and J are TRBV3-1 and TRBJ1-2, with D maybe TRBD1 (5 bases). Trimming cost V 1 base and J 8 bases, with 11 bases left between them. Germline V gives CDR1 LGHDT, CDR2 YNNKEL (reference sequence). The CDR3 contains 13 residues. As DNA, the CDR3 is TGTGCCAGCAGCCAAGTATTACAGGACGGCTACACCTTC. It yields the protein CASSQVLQDGYTF.

The V call is TRBV5-1, the J call TRBJ1-4; D is possibly TRBD1 (5 bases). The CDR3 runs to 14 residues. V was clipped by 4 bases and J by 8 bases, with 15 bases between them. Germline V gene sequence: CDR1 SGHRS, CDR2 YFSETQ. DNA for the CDR3: TGCGCCAGCAGCACCGGGGGAGGGAGCGAAAAACTGTTTTTT. It codes for CASSTGGGSEKLFF. Based on the CDR3 plus reference TRBV5-1 and TRBJ1-4, the full variable domain is KAGVTQTPRYLIKTRGQQVTLSCSPISGHRSVSWYQQTPGQGLQFLFEYFSETQRNKGNFPGRFSGRQFSNSRSEMNVSTLELGDSALYLCASSTGGGSEKLFFGSGTQLSVL.

This clonotype was found a few times. As DNA, the CDR3 is TGTGCCAGCAGCCCATGGGCTAGCACCGGGGAGCTGTTTTTT. Protein product: CASSPWASTGELFF. The rearrangement uses TRBV7-3 and TRBJ2-2; D is unclear. Germline V gene lookup returns CDR1 SGHTA and CDR2 FQGTGA. This CDR3 is 14 amino acids long. Trimming cost V 5 bases and J 4 bases, with 11 bases left between them.

The table lists this clonotype with a few counts. The gene calls are TRBV10-3 and TRBJ2-5, with 7 bases matching TRBD1. Germline CDR1 and CDR2: ENHRY and SYGVKD. V trimming: 2 bases; J trimming: 1 base; junction bases outside the gene matches: 4. The CDR3 is made up of 15 amino acids. CDR3 in DNA: TGTGCCATCAGTGAGCAGGGGGTAGGCCAAGAGACCCAGTACTTC. It codes for CAISEQGVGQETQYF.

The chain combines TRBV28 with TRBJ2-1; 8 bases are a match to TRBD2. The J segment lost 13 bases and the V segment lost 3 bases, leaving 17 bases of the junction unmatched. The germline CDR1 and CDR2 sequences are MDHEN and SYDVKM. This CDR3 is 16 amino acids long. CDR3 DNA sequence: TGTGCCAGCAGTTTGACAAGCGGGACCGGGAGGGGGACCCAGTTCTTC. It specifies CASSLTSGTGRGTQFF.

This chain joins TRBV7-2 and TRBJ2-1; D gene unclear. V shed 5 bases and J shed 10 bases, with 9 bases lying between them. CDR3 length equals 11 residues. The V gene's germline CDR1 is SGHTA and CDR2 FQGNSA. The chain's CDR3 is CASSQNSEQFF. The CDR3 nucleotides are TGTGCCAGCAGCCAGAACAGCGAGCAGTTCTTC. Using reference TRBV7-2 and TRBJ2-1 for the parts outside the CDR3, the full variable domain is GAGVSQSPSNKVTEKGKDVELRCDPISGHTALYWYRQSLGQGLEFLIYFQGNSAPDKSGLPSDRFSAERTGGSVSTLTIQRTQQEDSAVYLCASSQNSEQFFGPGTRLTVL.

This chain uses TRBV28 with TRBJ2-7; D could derive from TRBD1 or TRBD2 (6 bases each). Trimming left V 6 bases short and J 2 bases short, with 14 bases between. The germline V gene has CDR1 MDHEN and CDR2 SYDVKM. The CDR3 is 14 amino acids. The CDR3 region has the DNA TGTGCCAGCAGATCACCAGGGGAGGCCTACGAGCAGTACTTC. The encoded protein is CASRSPGEAYEQYF.

The chain is built from TRBV7-2 and TRBJ2-7, with D hard to call. Germline V gives CDR1 SGHTA, CDR2 FQGNSA. V dropped 1 base and J dropped 6 bases, with 13 bases sitting between them. The CDR3 consists of 14 residues. CDR3 coding DNA: TGTGCCAGCAGCTTAGGCGGCGCATGGGGCGAGCAGTACTTC. It yields the protein CASSLGGAWGEQYF.

This rearrangement joins TRBV11-2 to TRBJ2-3; 9 bases line up with TRBD2. The V and J ends lost 3 bases and 2 bases, in that order; junction bases with no gene match: 6. The CDR3 covers 16 residues. Germline loops: CDR1 SGHAT, CDR2 FQNNGV. The CDR3 nucleotides read TGTGCCAGCAGCTTTCTGCTAGCGGGACCCACAGATACGCAGTATTTT. Its translation: CASSFLLAGPTDTQYF.

The chain couples TRBV7-2 to TRBJ2-3, with TRBD1 matching over 7 bases. Germline CDR1 is SGHTA and CDR2 is FQGNSA. The length of the CDR3 is 15 residues. The junction had 7 bases not matched to a gene; V was cut back by 5 bases and J by 2 bases. The CDR3 reads CASSATGTDTDTQYF. DNA for the CDR3: TGTGCCAGCAGCGCCACCGGGACAGACACAGATACGCAGTATTTT. The complete variable domain, with remaining parts taken from reference TRBV7-2 and TRBJ2-3, reads GAGVSQSPSNKVTEKGKDVELRCDPISGHTALYWYRQSLGQGLEFLIYFQGNSAPDKSGLPSDRFSAERTGGSVSTLTIQRTQQEDSAVYLCASSATGTDTDTQYFGPGTRLTVL.

The chain carries TRBV24-1 and TRBJ2-1, with TRBD2 matching 10 bases. The assigned J gene may be wrong: the sequence end matches TRBJ2-7 better. The CDR3 is 18 amino acids. Germline CDR1 KGHDR, CDR2 SFDVKD. The CDR3 spells CATSDDSASGSPYNEQYF. The CDR3 DNA reads as TGTGCCACCAGTGATGACTCGGCTAGCGGGAGTCCCTACAATGAGCAGTACTTC.

The chain links TRBV29-1 to TRBJ1-2; no definite D call. V was shortened by 4 bases and J by 7 bases, with 13 bases between the two germline ends. The CDR3 consists of 12 residues. CDR1 SQVTM and CDR2 ANQGSEA come from the germline V gene. The CDR3 sequence is CSVGIVGFGYTF. The DNA of the CDR3 is TGCAGCGTTGGAATCGTAGGCTTTGGCTACACCTTC.

This chain uses TRBV5-1 with TRBJ2-6; D gene unclear. Deletions cut 0 bases from V and 2 bases from J, with 6 bases between. There are 15 residues in the CDR3. CDR1 is SGHRS and CDR2 is YFSETQ in the germline V gene. The CDR3 region is CASSLGLTGANVLTF. The CDR3 coding sequence is TGCGCCAGCAGCTTGGGACTGACTGGGGCCAACGTCCTGACTTTC. The variable domain in full, completed from reference TRBV5-1 and TRBJ2-6, reads KAGVTQTPRYLIKTRGQQVTLSCSPISGHRSVSWYQQTPGQGLQFLFEYFSETQRNKGNFPGRFSGRQFSNSRSEMNVSTLELGDSALYLCASSLGLTGANVLTFGAGSRLTVL.

CDR3 nucleotides: TGCAGTGCTCCGACCGGGACGGAGCCGTACGAGCAGTACTTC. This gives the protein CSAPTGTEPYEQYF. V and J are TRBV20-1 and TRBJ2-7, with D perhaps TRBD1 or TRBD2 (5 bases each). This CDR3 contains 14 residues. Trimming removed 5 bases at V and 4 bases at J, with 18 bases between. Germline CDR1 reads DFQATT; CDR2 reads SNEGSKA (reference sequence).

This chain links TRBV7-3 with TRBJ1-5; D unclear. The CDR3 loop spans 16 amino acids. Germline V gene sequence: CDR1 SGHTA, CDR2 FQGTGA. The germline V and J ends were trimmed by 2 bases and 4 bases, with 15 bases remaining between them. CDR3 sequence: CASSLPLAANNQPQHF. The DNA for the CDR3 is TGTGCCAGCAGCTTACCATTAGCGGCTAATAATCAGCCCCAGCATTTT. Full variable domain (missing parts from reference TRBV7-3 and TRBJ1-5): GAGVSQTPSNKVTEKGKYVELRCDPISGHTALYWYRQSLGQGPEFLIYFQGTGAADDSGLPNDRFFAVRPEGSVSTLKIQRTERGDSAVYLCASSLPLAANNQPQHFGDGTRLSIL.